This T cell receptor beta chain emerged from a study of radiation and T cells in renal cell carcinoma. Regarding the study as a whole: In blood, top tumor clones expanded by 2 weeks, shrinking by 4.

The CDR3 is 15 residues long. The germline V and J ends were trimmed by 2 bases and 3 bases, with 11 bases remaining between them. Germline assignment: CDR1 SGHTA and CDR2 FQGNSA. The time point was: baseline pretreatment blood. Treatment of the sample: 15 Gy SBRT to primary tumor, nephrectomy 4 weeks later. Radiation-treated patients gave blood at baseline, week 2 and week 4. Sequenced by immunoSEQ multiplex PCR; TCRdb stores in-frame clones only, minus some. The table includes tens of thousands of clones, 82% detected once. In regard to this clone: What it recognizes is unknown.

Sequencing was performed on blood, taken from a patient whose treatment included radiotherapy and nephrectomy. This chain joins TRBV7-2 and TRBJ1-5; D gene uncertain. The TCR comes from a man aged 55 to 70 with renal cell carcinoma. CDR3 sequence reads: CASSLFGPINQPQHF. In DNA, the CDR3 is TGTGCCAGCAGCTTATTCGGGCCCATCAATCAGCCCCAGCATTTT.